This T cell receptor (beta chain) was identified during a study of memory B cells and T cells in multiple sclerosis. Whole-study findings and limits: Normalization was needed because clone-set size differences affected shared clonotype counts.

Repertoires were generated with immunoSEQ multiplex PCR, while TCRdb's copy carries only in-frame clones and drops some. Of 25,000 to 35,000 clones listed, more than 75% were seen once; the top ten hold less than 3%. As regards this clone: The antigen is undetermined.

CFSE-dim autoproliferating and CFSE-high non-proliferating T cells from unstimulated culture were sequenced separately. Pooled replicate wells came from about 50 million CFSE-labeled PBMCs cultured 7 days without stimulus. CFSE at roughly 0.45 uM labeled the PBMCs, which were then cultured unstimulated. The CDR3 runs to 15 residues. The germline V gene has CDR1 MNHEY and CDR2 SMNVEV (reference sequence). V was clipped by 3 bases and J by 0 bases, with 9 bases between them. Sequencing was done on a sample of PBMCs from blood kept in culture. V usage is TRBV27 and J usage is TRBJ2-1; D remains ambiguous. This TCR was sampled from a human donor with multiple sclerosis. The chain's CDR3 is CASSFAGYSYNEQFF. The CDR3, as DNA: TGTGCCAGCAGTTTTGCCGGGTACTCCTACAATGAGCAGTTCTTC.